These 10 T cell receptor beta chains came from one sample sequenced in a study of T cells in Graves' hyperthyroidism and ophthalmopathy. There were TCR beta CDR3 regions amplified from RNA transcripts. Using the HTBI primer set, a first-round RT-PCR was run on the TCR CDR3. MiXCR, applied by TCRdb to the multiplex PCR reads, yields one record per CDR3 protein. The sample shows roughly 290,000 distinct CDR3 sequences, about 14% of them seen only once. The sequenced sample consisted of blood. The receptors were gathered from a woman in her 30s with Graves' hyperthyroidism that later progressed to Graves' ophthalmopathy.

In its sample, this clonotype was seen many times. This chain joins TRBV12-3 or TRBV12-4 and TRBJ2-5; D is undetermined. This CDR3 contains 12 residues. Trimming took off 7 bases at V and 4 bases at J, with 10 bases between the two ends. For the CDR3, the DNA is TGTGCCAGCACTGCAGCCGGAGAGACCCAGTACTTC. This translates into CASTAAGETQYF.

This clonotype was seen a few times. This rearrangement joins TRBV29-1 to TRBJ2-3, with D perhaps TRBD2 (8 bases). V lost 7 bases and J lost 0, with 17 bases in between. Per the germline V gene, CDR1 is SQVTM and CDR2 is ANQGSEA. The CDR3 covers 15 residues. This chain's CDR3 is CSAQGGLGSTDTQYF. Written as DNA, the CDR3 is TGCAGCGCCCAGGGGGGACTAGGAAGCACAGATACGCAGTATTTT.

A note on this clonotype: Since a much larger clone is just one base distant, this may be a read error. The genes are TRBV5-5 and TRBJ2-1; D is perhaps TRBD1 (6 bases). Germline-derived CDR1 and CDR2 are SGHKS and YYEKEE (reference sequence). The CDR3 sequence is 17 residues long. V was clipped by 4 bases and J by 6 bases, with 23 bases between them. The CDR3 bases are TGTGCCAGCAGCCTCCGGACAAGGGGGTTACTTGTCAATGAGCAGTTCTTC. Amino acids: CASSLRTRGLLVNEQFF.

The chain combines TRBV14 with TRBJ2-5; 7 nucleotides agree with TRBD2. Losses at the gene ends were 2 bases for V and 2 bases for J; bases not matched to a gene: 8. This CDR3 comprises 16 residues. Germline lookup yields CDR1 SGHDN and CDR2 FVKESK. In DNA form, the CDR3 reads TGTGCCAGCAGCCAAAGAAGGTCTAGCGGACAAGAGACCCAGTACTTC. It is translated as CASSQRRSSGQETQYF.

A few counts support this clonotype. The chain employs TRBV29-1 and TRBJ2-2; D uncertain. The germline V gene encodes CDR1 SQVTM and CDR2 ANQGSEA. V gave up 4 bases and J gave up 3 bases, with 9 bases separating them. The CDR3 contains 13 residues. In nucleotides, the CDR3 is TGCAGCGTTGTGGCTACCGACACCGGGGAGCTGTTTTTT. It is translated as CSVVATDTGELFF.

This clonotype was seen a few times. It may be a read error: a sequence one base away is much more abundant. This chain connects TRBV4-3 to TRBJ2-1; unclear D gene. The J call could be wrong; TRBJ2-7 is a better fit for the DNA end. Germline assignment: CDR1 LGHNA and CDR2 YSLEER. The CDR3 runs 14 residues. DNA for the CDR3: TGCGCCAGCAGCCAAGAGAGCCGTTACAATGAGCAGTACTTC. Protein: CASSQESRYNEQYF.

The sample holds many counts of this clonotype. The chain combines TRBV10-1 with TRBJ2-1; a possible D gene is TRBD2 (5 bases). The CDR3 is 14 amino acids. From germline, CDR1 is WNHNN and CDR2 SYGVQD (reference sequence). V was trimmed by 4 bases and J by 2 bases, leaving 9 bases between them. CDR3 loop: CASSGSGTYNEQFF. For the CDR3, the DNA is TGCGCCAGCAGTGGGAGCGGAACCTACAATGAGCAGTTCTTC.

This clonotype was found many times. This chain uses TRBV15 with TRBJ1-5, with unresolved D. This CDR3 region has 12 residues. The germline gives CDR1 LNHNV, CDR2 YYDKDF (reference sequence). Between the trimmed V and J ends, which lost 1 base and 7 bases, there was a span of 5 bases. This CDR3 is CATSRGEQPQHF. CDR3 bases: TGTGCCACCAGCAGAGGGGAACAGCCCCAGCATTTT.

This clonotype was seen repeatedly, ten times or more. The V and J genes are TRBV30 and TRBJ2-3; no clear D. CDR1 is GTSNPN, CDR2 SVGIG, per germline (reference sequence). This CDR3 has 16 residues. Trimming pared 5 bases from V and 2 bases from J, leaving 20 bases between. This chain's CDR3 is CAWQYRPGSPTDTQYF. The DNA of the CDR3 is TGTGCCTGGCAATATCGTCCAGGCTCGCCCACAGATACGCAGTATTTT. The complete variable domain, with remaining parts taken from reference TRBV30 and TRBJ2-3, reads SQTIHQWPATLVQPVGSPLSLECTVEGTSNPNLYWYRQAAGRGLQLLFYSVGIGQISSEVPQNLSASRPQDRQFILSSKKLLLSDSGFYLCAWQYRPGSPTDTQYFGPGTRLTVL.

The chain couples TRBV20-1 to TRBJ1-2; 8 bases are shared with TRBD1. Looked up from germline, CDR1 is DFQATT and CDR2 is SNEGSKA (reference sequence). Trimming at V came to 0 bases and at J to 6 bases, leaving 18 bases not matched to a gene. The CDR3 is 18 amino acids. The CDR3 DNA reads TGCAGTGCTAGAGAACGGGGGGGAGGGGACAGGACCCGACATGGCTACACCTTC. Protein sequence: CSARERGGGDRTRHGYTF.